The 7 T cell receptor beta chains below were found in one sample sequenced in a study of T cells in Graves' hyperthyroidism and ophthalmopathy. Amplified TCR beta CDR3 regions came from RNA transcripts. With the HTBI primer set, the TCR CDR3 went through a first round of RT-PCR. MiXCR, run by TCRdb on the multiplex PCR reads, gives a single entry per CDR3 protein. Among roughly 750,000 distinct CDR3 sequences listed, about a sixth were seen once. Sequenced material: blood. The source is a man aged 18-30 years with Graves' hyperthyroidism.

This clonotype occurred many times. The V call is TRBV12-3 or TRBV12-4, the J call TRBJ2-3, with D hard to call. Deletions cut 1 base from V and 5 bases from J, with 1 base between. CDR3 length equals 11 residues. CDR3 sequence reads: CASSLVDTQYF. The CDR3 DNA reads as TGTGCCAGCAGTTTAGTAGATACGCAGTATTTT.

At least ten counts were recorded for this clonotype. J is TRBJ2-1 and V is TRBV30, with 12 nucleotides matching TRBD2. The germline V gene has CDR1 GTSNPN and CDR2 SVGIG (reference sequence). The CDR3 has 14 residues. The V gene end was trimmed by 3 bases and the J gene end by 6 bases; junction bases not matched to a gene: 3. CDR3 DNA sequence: TGTGCCTGGAGACTAGCGGGAGGCCGCAATGAGCAGTTCTTC. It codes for CAWRLAGGRNEQFF.

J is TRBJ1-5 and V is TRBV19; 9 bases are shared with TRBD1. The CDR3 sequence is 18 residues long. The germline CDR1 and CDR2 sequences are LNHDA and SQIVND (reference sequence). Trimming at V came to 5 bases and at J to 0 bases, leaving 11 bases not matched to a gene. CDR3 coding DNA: TGTGCCAGTAGTCCGGGACAGGGAGGTACTCATAGCAATCAGCCCCAGCATTTT. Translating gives CASSPGQGGTHSNQPQHF.

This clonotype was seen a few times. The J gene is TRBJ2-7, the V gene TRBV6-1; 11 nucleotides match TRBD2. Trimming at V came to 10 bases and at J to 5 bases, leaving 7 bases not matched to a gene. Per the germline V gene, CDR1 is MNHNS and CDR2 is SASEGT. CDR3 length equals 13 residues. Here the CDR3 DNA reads TGTGCCACGAGAGTAGCGGGAGGGAACGAGCAGTACTTC. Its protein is CATRVAGGNEQYF.

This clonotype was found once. The CDR3, as DNA: TGTGCCAGCAGCTTGGGTCGAGACCCCATGTACTTC. It specifies CASSLGRDPMYF. The rearrangement joins TRBV5-6 to TRBJ2-5, with D uncertain. V was clipped by 0 bases and J by 13 bases, with 13 bases between them. The CDR3 runs to 12 residues. CDR1 is SGHDT and CDR2 is YYEEEE in the germline V gene.

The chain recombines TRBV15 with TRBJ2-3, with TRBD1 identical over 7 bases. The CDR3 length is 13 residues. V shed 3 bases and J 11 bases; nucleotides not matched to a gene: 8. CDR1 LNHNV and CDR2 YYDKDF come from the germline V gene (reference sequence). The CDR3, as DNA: TGTGCCACCAGCAGTGACAGGGTGAGGGAGCAGTATTTT. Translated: CATSSDRVREQYF. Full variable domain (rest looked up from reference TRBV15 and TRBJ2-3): DAMVIQNPRYQVTQFGKPVTLSCSQTLNHNVMYWYQQKSSQAPKLLFHYYDKDFNNEADTPDNFQSRRPNTSFCFLDIRSPGLGDTAMYLCATSSDRVREQYFGPGTRLTVL.

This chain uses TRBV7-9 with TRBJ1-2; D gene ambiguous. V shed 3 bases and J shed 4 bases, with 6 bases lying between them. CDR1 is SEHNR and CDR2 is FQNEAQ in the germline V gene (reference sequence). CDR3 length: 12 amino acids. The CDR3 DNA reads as TGTGCCAGCAGCTTCGGCGTCTATGGCTACACCTTC. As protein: CASSFGVYGYTF. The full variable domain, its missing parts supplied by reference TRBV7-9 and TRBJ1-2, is DTGVSQNPRHKITKRGQNVTFRCDPISEHNRLYWYRQTLGQGPEFLTYFQNEAQLEKSRLLSDRFSAERPKGSFSTLEIQRTEQGDSAMYLCASSFGVYGYTFGSGTRLTVV.